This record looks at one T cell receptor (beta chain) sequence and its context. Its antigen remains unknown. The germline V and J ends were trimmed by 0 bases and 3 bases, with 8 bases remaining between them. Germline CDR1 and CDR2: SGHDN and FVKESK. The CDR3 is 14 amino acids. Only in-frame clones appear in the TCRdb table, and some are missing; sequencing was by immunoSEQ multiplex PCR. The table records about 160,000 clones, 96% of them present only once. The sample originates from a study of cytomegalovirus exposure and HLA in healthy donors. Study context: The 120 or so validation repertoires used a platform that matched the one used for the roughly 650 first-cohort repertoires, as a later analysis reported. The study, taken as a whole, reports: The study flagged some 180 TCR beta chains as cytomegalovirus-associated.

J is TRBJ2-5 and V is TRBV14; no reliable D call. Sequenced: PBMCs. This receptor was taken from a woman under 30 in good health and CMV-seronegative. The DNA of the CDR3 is TGTGCCAGCAGCCAAGATCTTCTAAAAGAGACCCAGTACTTC. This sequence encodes CASSQDLLKETQYF.